The 27 T cell receptor beta chains in this list originate from one sample, sequenced in a study of blood T cell repertoires in COVID-19. The assay was immunoSEQ multiplex PCR, and TCRdb's table has in-frame clones only and misses some. The repertoire holds some 200,000 clones, roughly 86% seen once, with 10% in the top ten. The sample comprised PBMCs or T cells enriched from blood (not recorded which). The receptors shown here come from a man between 18 and 29 years old with acute COVID-19.

This chain joins TRBV29-1 and TRBJ2-5, with a tentative D call TRBD1 (5 bases). Trimming cost V 1 base and J 6 bases, with 12 bases left between them. Germline values: CDR1 SQVTM, CDR2 ANQGSEA. The CDR3 has 13 residues. The CDR3, as DNA: TGCAGCGTTGAAGTTGGGGCATGGCAGACCCAGTACTTC. It yields the protein CSVEVGAWQTQYF.

This chain joins TRBV9 and TRBJ1-4; no firm D call. V lost 3 bases and J 7 bases, leaving 19 bases between the germline ends. CDR1 is SGDLS and CDR2 is YYNGEE in the germline V gene. The CDR3 has 16 residues. In DNA, the CDR3 is TGTGCCAGCAGCGCCCGCTTGGGAGACCGTGGTGAAAAACTGTTTTTT. Amino acids: CASSARLGDRGEKLFF.

This rearrangement joins TRBV27 to TRBJ2-7, with 7 positions matching TRBD2. The CDR3 extends over 15 amino acids. With 4 bases clipped from V and 0 bases from J, the junction kept 6 bases outside the gene matches. The germline gives CDR1 MNHEY, CDR2 SMNVEV (reference sequence). CDR3 loop: CASSSRTSNSYEQYF. For the CDR3, the DNA is TGTGCCAGCAGTTCTCGGACTAGTAACTCCTACGAGCAGTACTTC.

In this sample, this clone turned up a few times. This chain links TRBV7-2 with TRBJ2-3, with TRBD2 as a possible D gene (5 bases). The V gene's germline CDR1 is SGHTA and CDR2 FQGNSA. This CDR3 comprises 16 residues. Trimming shortened V by 2 bases and J by 4 bases, and 16 bases separated the two germline ends. The chain's CDR3 is CASSLIRSAGPDTQYF. DNA for the CDR3: TGTGCCAGCAGCTTAATTCGTAGCGCGGGTCCAGATACGCAGTATTTT.

V and J are TRBV5-6 and TRBJ2-7; TRBD2 aligns across 9 bases. The germline gives CDR1 SGHDT, CDR2 YYEEEE. V shed 4 bases, J shed 0 bases, and the junction held 8 bases outside the gene matches. The CDR3 is 16 amino acids. The chain's CDR3 is CASSPGTSYSSYEQYF. CDR3 in DNA: TGTGCCAGCAGCCCCGGGACTAGCTATAGCTCCTACGAGCAGTACTTC.

This clone was picked up one time. V and J are TRBV4-2 and TRBJ2-2; D is possibly TRBD1 (5 bases). The germline CDR1 and CDR2 sequences are LGHNA and YNFKEQ. The CDR3 covers 17 residues. V was trimmed by 1 base and J by 0 bases, leaving 12 bases between them. The CDR3 region has the DNA TGTGCCAGCAGCCAAGGGGGCGGAGCTGCGAACACCGGGGAGCTGTTTTTT. Translated, it gives CASSQGGGAANTGELFF.

The chain uses TRBV28 and TRBJ2-7; TRBD2 might be the D (6 bases). CDR1 is MDHEN, CDR2 SYDVKM, per germline. The CDR3 has 14 amino acids. The V gene lost 6 bases and the J gene lost 5 bases, with 17 bases spanning the gap. CDR3 nucleotide sequence: TGTGCCAGCAGCACTAGCACTCGCGGCCACGAGCAGTACTTC. Protein product: CASSTSTRGHEQYF.

Worth noting for this clone: Different DNA sequences within this sample yield the same CDR3. The chain is built from TRBV2 and TRBJ2-7, with 11 bases matching TRBD1. Germline CDR1 SNHLY, CDR2 FYNNEI. This CDR3 is 13 amino acids long. V dropped 7 bases and J dropped 4; count of bases not matched to a gene: 3. CDR3 nucleotides: TGTGCCAGCACCGGGACAGGGGGGTACGAGCAGTACTTC. It yields the protein CASTGTGGYEQYF.

The chain recombines TRBV9 with TRBJ1-4; maybe TRBD1 (6 bases). CDR1 and CDR2 from the germline V gene are SGDLS and YYNGEE. The V end was cut by 0 bases, the J end by 8 bases, with 17 bases between. The CDR3 is 16 amino acids. The CDR3 loop is CASSVGSGQGYEKLFF. The DNA of the CDR3 is TGTGCCAGCAGCGTAGGTTCGGGGCAGGGGTACGAAAAACTGTTTTTT.

The V call is TRBV7-9, the J call TRBJ2-1, with D perhaps TRBD1 (5 bases). V was trimmed by 2 bases and J by 8 bases, leaving 10 bases between them. The CDR3 spans 13 residues. Germline V CDR1 and CDR2: SEHNR, FQNEAQ (reference sequence). The CDR3 DNA reads as TGTGCCAGCAGCTTACAGCAGGGCTATGAGCAGTTCTTC. Protein product: CASSLQQGYEQFF.

The chain joins TRBV10-3 to TRBJ2-7; D perhaps matches TRBD2 (6 bases). Germline V gene data show CDR1 as ENHRY and CDR2 as SYGVKD. There are 14 residues in the CDR3. V was trimmed by 2 bases and J by 6 bases, leaving 14 bases between them. CDR3 DNA: TGTGCCATCAGTGAGCCTGGAGGGCCAGTCGAGCAGTACTTC. Protein sequence: CAISEPGGPVEQYF.

The rearrangement uses TRBV2 and TRBJ2-7; the match to TRBD1 covers 9 bases. Trimming cost V 6 bases and J 4 bases; bases outside gene matches: 7. The CDR3 contains 14 residues. Germline V lookup: CDR1 SNHLY, CDR2 FYNNEI. The DNA of the CDR3 is TGTGCCAGCAGCGCCGGACAGGGGTGGTACGAGCAGTACTTC. Translating it yields CASSAGQGWYEQYF.

The chain carries TRBV7-3 and TRBJ2-2; TRBD2 aligns across 11 bases. V trimming: 2 bases; J trimming: 0 bases; junction bases outside the gene matches: 2. CDR3 size: 17 residues. Germline lookup yields CDR1 SGHTA and CDR2 FQGTGA. This chain's CDR3 is CASSLLAGGANTGELFF. For the CDR3, the DNA is TGTGCCAGCAGCTTACTAGCGGGAGGCGCGAACACCGGGGAGCTGTTTTTT.

The gene calls are TRBV10-3 and TRBJ2-1, with 12 nucleotides matching TRBD2. Germline CDR1 and CDR2: ENHRY and SYGVKD. There are 14 residues in the CDR3. V lost 7 bases to trimming and J lost 5 bases; unmatched junction nucleotides: 3. The CDR3 DNA reads TGTGCCATCACCCGGACTAGCGGGAACAATGAGCAGTTCTTC. This codes for CAITRTSGNNEQFF.

V is TRBV11-2 and J is TRBJ2-2, with 8 bases aligning to TRBD2. Germline CDR1 SGHAT, CDR2 FQNNGV. V lost 3 bases to trimming and J lost 4 bases; unmatched junction nucleotides: 7. The CDR3 totals 16 residues. The CDR3 DNA is TGTGCCAGCAGCTTTTTCGGGAGGGCCGTCACCGGGGAGCTGTTTTTT. This sequence encodes CASSFFGRAVTGELFF.

The V gene is TRBV2, the J gene TRBJ1-4, with TRBD1 matching over 8 bases. Germline CDR1 is SNHLY and CDR2 is FYNNEI. The CDR3 loop spans 12 amino acids. J was trimmed by 4 bases and V by 8 bases; bases with no gene match: 0. CDR3 DNA: TGTGCCAGCGACAGGGGTAATGAAAAACTGTTTTTT. It codes for CASDRGNEKLFF.

There are a few counts of this clone. The chain links TRBV4-3 to TRBJ2-1, with D perhaps matching TRBD1 (5 bases). Germline lookup yields CDR1 LGHNA and CDR2 YSLEER. The CDR3 loop spans 15 amino acids. Trimming removed 0 bases from V and 9 bases from J, with 15 bases in between. The CDR3 DNA reads as TGCGCCAGCAGCCAAGATCGGCAGGGTGACGGTGAGCAGTTCTTC. Translated, it gives CASSQDRQGDGEQFF.

V gene TRBV10-2 combines with J gene TRBJ1-6; the D is unclear. Trimming shortened V by 9 bases and J by 16 bases, and 16 bases separated the two germline ends. Germline CDR1 and CDR2: WSHSY and SAAADI. The CDR3 is made up of 11 amino acids. The CDR3 sequence is CASMRNELLHF. The CDR3 DNA reads TGCGCCAGTATGCGGAACGAACTTCTCCACTTT.

The chain carries TRBV11-2 and TRBJ2-1; 11 bases are a match to TRBD2. The length of the CDR3 is 17 residues. The J segment lost 6 bases and the V segment lost 0 bases, leaving 7 bases of the junction unmatched. CDR1 is SGHAT, CDR2 FQNNGV, per germline. CDR3 sequence reads: CASSLDRRLAGPNEQFF. The CDR3, as DNA: TGTGCCAGCAGCTTAGATCGCCGACTAGCGGGACCCAATGAGCAGTTCTTC.

The chain is built from TRBV5-8 and TRBJ1-6; the D is unclear. There are 16 residues in the CDR3. CDR1 is SGHTS and CDR2 is YDEGEE in the germline V gene. V was shortened by 1 base and J by 5 bases, with 13 bases between the two germline ends. The CDR3 DNA is TGTGCCAGCAGCTTGAGAAACGCACAAGATAATTCACCCCTCCACTTT. This gives the protein CASSLRNAQDNSPLHF.

The chain carries TRBV4-2 and TRBJ1-5; D ambiguous. Trimming cost V 4 bases and J 0 bases, with 13 bases left between them. CDR3 length: 16 amino acids. The V gene's germline CDR1 is LGHNA and CDR2 YNFKEQ. The CDR3 protein is CASSPTGDYSNQPQHF. The CDR3 DNA is TGTGCCAGCAGCCCAACGGGAGACTATAGCAATCAGCCCCAGCATTTT.

V and J are TRBV5-1 and TRBJ2-3; D is perhaps TRBD2 (5 bases). This CDR3 spans 15 amino acids. Germline V gene lookup returns CDR1 SGHRS and CDR2 YFSETQ. V was trimmed by 4 bases and J by 0 bases, leaving 12 bases between them. Here the CDR3 reads CASSVRTSSTDTQYF. DNA of the CDR3: TGCGCCAGCAGCGTTCGGACTTCTAGCACAGATACGCAGTATTTT.

The rearrangement links TRBV6-6 to TRBJ1-6; D is uncertain. The CDR3 is 13 amino acids. The V end lost 8 bases, the J end lost 10 bases, and 15 bases lay between the germline ends. Looked up from germline, CDR1 is MNHNY and CDR2 is SVGAGI (reference sequence). CDR3 protein: CASLLSGLSPLHF. In DNA form, the CDR3 reads TGTGCCAGCCTGCTCAGCGGGCTGTCACCCCTCCACTTT.

This sequence joins TRBV2 and TRBJ2-7, with TRBD2 as a possible D gene (6 bases). V was clipped by 2 bases and J by 2 bases, with 19 bases between them. The CDR3 contains 17 residues. Germline V gene sequence: CDR1 SNHLY, CDR2 FYNNEI. CDR3 amino acids: CASSEFSGGITAYEQYF. CDR3 nucleotide sequence: TGTGCCAGCAGTGAATTTAGCGGCGGAATTACGGCCTACGAGCAGTACTTC.

The V gene is TRBV27, the J gene TRBJ1-2, with TRBD1 matching 10 bases. With V trimmed by 6 bases and J by 6 bases, 7 bases remained unmatched. CDR1 is MNHEY and CDR2 is SMNVEV in the germline V gene (reference sequence). The CDR3 covers 14 residues. The chain's CDR3 is CASRGDRGLDGYTF. The CDR3 nucleotides are TGTGCCAGCAGGGGAGACAGGGGGCTCGATGGCTACACCTTC.

The chain combines TRBV28 with TRBJ2-4; 7 bases align to TRBD1. The CDR3 contains 19 residues. The V segment lost 5 bases and the J segment 0 bases; nucleotides outside the gene matches: 16. The germline V gene has CDR1 MDHEN and CDR2 SYDVKM. The DNA for the CDR3 is TGTGCCAGCAGTCTCCACCGGGACAGAGCCGTCCTAGCCAAAAACATTCAGTACTTC. Its translation is CASSLHRDRAVLAKNIQYF.

This rearrangement joins TRBV2 to TRBJ1-1; TRBD1 matches 8 bases. This CDR3 is built from 14 residues. Germline CDR1 SNHLY, CDR2 FYNNEI. The J segment lost 6 bases and the V segment lost 4 bases, leaving 7 bases of the junction unmatched. The CDR3 DNA follows: TGTGCCAGCAGTGGGACCGGACAGGGACCTGAAGCTTTCTTT. It specifies CASSGTGQGPEAFF.